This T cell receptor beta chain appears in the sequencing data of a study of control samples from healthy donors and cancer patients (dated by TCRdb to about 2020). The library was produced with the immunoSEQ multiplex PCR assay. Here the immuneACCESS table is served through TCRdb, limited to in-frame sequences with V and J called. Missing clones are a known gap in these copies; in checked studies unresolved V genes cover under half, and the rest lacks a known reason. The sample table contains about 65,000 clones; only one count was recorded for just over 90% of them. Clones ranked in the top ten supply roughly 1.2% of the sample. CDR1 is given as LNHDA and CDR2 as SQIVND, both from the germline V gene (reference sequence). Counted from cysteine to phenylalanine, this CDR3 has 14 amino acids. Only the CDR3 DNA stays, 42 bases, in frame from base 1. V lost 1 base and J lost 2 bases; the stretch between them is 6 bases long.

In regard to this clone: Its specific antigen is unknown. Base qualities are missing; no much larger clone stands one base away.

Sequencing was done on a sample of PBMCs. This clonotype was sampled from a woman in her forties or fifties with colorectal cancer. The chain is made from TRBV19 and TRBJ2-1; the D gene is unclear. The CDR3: CASSIVSAYNEQFF. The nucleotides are TGTGCCAGTAGTATAGTCTCAGCCTACAATGAGCAGTTCTTC.